These 2 T cell receptor beta chains share one sample of origin, sequenced in a study of blood T cell repertoires in COVID-19. Data came from immunoSEQ multiplex PCR; TCRdb stores just in-frame clones and leaves some out. Altogether approximately 35,000 clones are present, 70% to 90% being singletons, with the ten largest covering about 9.6%. The sequencing input was peripheral blood. Every receptor here comes from an elderly man with active COVID-19.

This rearrangement joins TRBV7-8 to TRBJ1-1; 10 bases match TRBD1. V shed 3 bases, J shed 4 bases, and the junction held 11 bases outside the gene matches. The CDR3 covers 17 residues. Germline CDR1 reads SGHVS; CDR2 reads FQNEAQ. The CDR3 reads CASSFVTGGDGATEAFF. In DNA form, the CDR3 reads TGTGCCAGCAGCTTCGTGACAGGGGGCGATGGCGCCACTGAAGCTTTCTTT. The full variable domain, in which reference TRBV7-8 and TRBJ1-1 provide the parts outside the CDR3, is GAGVSQSPRYKVAKRGQDVALRCDPISGHVSLFWYQQALGQGPEFLTYFQNEAQLDKSGLPSDRFFAERPEGSVSTLKIQRTQQEDSAVYLCASSFVTGGDGATEAFFGQGTRLTVV.

The J gene is TRBJ1-5, the V gene TRBV7-9, with D possibly TRBD1 on 5 matching bases. This CDR3 spans 19 amino acids. Germline assignment: CDR1 SEHNR and CDR2 FQNEAQ (reference sequence). Trimming took off 5 bases at V and 0 bases at J, with 23 bases between the two ends. CDR3 amino acids: CASSMWGGASSNSNQPQHF. The CDR3 nucleotides are TGTGCCAGCAGCATGTGGGGCGGAGCTTCCTCGAATAGCAATCAGCCCCAGCATTTT.